Following are 20 T cell receptor beta chains from one sample sequenced in a study of blood T cell repertoires in COVID-19. Clones were read by immunoSEQ multiplex PCR, and TCRdb kept only the in-frame ones, dropping some. Here the sample spans approximately 240,000 clones, approximately 90% being singletons. Sequenced input: PBMCs or T cells enriched from blood (not recorded which). The origin of the receptors is a woman younger than 35 who had recovered from COVID-19.

The rearrangement links TRBV7-9 to TRBJ1-2; 10 bases fit TRBD1. The ends lost 1 base at V and 6 bases at J; junction bases unmatched: 2. The germline V gene encodes CDR1 SEHNR and CDR2 FQNEAQ (reference sequence). The CDR3 spans 14 residues. CDR3 amino acids: CASSLGDRGNGYTF. DNA for the CDR3: TGTGCCAGCAGCTTAGGGGACAGGGGTAATGGCTACACCTTC. Complete variable domain (other parts from reference TRBV7-9 and TRBJ1-2): DTGVSQNPRHKITKRGQNVTFRCDPISEHNRLYWYRQTLGQGPEFLTYFQNEAQLEKSRLLSDRFSAERPKGSFSTLEIQRTEQGDSAMYLCASSLGDRGNGYTFGSGTRLTVV.

The chain joins TRBV12-5 to TRBJ1-1, with TRBD1 matching 9 bases. CDR3 length equals 22 residues. Germline assignment: CDR1 LGHNT and CDR2 FRNRAP. J gave up 10 bases and V 2 bases, and 32 bases lay outside the gene matches. CDR3 nucleotides: TGTGCTAGTGGTTTGCCCACGGAACTCCACCGCCGACAGGGGGGGCCCCCTAAGGGAGCTTTCTTT. Translation gives CASGLPTELHRRQGGPPKGAFF. Looking up the rest from reference TRBV12-5 and TRBJ1-1 gives the full variable domain: DARVTQTPRHKVTEMGQEVTMRCQPILGHNTVFWYRQTMMQGLELLAYFRNRAPLDDSGMPKDRFSAEMPDATLATLKIQPSEPRDSAVYFCASGLPTELHRRQGGPPKGAFFGQGTRLTVV.

The rearrangement uses TRBV7-3 and TRBJ1-6, with 10 bases aligning to TRBD1. The germline V gene encodes CDR1 SGHTA and CDR2 FQGTGA. CDR3 size: 14 residues. V lost 4 bases and J lost 9; bases outside the gene matches: 3. The CDR3 reads CASSSGTGVSPLHF. The CDR3 bases are TGTGCCAGCAGCTCAGGGACAGGGGTTTCACCCCTCCACTTT.

V and J are TRBV28 and TRBJ2-7, with 8 bases aligning to TRBD2. This CDR3 spans 16 amino acids. V dropped 4 bases and J dropped 5; count of bases not matched to a gene: 13. Germline assignment: CDR1 MDHEN and CDR2 SYDVKM. CDR3 DNA: TGTGCCAGCAGTTGGGGAGGTAGCGGGGTGATGGACGAGCAGTACTTC. Translation gives CASSWGGSGVMDEQYF.

This clone was seen only once. The chain links TRBV5-8 to TRBJ2-7, with 10 bases matching TRBD2. Trimming at V came to 4 bases and at J to 7 bases, leaving 20 bases not matched to a gene. CDR3 size: 18 residues. Germline loops: CDR1 SGHTS, CDR2 YDEGEE. In DNA, the CDR3 is TGTGCCAGCAGCCAAAGAGGCCCCTCTAGCGGGAGAAGTGGAGAGCAGTACTTC. This translates into CASSQRGPSSGRSGEQYF.

This chain joins TRBV5-4 and TRBJ1-1; D remains ambiguous. This CDR3 region has 13 residues. V gave up 6 bases and J gave up 7 bases, with 16 bases separating them. Germline V gene data show CDR1 as SGHNT and CDR2 as YYREEE (reference sequence). CDR3: CASTLGEASEAFF. The CDR3 region has the DNA TGTGCCAGCACCCTCGGGGAGGCGAGTGAAGCTTTCTTT.

In its sample, this clone was seen many times. The chain combines TRBV6-4 with TRBJ2-3, with a possible D match to TRBD2 (6 bases). The CDR3 is 13 residues long. Per germline, CDR1 MRHNA and CDR2 SNTAGT. V shed 4 bases and J shed 1 base, with 6 bases lying between them. CDR3 residues: CASSAGGTDTQYF. CDR3 bases: TGTGCCAGCAGTGCGGGGGGCACAGATACGCAGTATTTT.

The chain carries TRBV27 and TRBJ1-5; D is unclear. Trimming cost V 5 bases and J 9 bases, with 11 bases left between them. This CDR3 region has 12 residues. Germline lookup yields CDR1 MNHEY and CDR2 SMNVEV (reference sequence). The CDR3 here is CASSTSGRPQHF. The CDR3 nucleotides are TGTGCCAGCAGTACTAGCGGCCGGCCCCAGCATTTT.

Turning to this clone: A junction end diverges from the germline sequence, so it may reflect a read error. The chain links TRBV4-2 to TRBJ2-3; 10 bases fit TRBD2. Germline V gene lookup returns CDR1 LGHNA and CDR2 YNFKEQ. The CDR3 length is 13 residues. CDR3 loop: CASSQALAGVLHF. Here the CDR3 DNA reads TGTGCCAGCAGCCAAGCCCTAGCGGGGGTTCTTCATTTT.

The rearrangement uses TRBV25-1 and TRBJ2-3; TRBD2 matches at 11 bases. CDR1 MGHDK and CDR2 SYGVNS come from the germline V gene. The CDR3 is 15 residues long. The V gene end was trimmed by 6 bases and the J gene end by 7 bases; junction bases not matched to a gene: 9. The CDR3 spells CASSVTSGGWNTQYF. CDR3 in DNA: TGTGCCAGCAGCGTCACTAGCGGGGGTTGGAATACGCAGTATTTT.

This clone was seen just once. The chain carries TRBV11-2 and TRBJ2-1; 12 bases align to TRBD2. Trimming cost V 1 base and J 4 bases; bases outside gene matches: 8. The CDR3 sequence is 18 residues long. CDR1 SGHAT and CDR2 FQNNGV come from the germline V gene. The CDR3, as DNA: TGTGCCAGCAGCTTAGGCACTAGCGGGAGGCAGTTGTACAATGAGCAGTTCTTC. Its translation: CASSLGTSGRQLYNEQFF.

The sample holds a few counts of this clone. This chain joins TRBV3-1 (or the pseudogene TRBV3-2) and TRBJ1-2; 7 positions agree with TRBD1. V lost 6 bases to trimming and J lost 8 bases; unmatched junction nucleotides: 18. The germline CDR1 and CDR2 sequences are LGHDT and YNNKEL (reference sequence). The CDR3 extends over 16 amino acids. The CDR3 sequence: CASRPRQGRTWCGYTF. CDR3 coding DNA: TGTGCCAGCAGACCGAGACAGGGAAGAACATGGTGCGGCTACACCTTC.

J is TRBJ2-3 and V is TRBV11-2; maybe TRBD2 (6 bases). The V and J ends lost 5 bases and 1 base respectively, with 16 bases between them. CDR1 and CDR2 (germline): SGHAT, FQNNGV. This CDR3 has 16 amino acids. The DNA for the CDR3 is TGTGCCAGCAGCCTCGCCGGAGGGGCCCGCACAGATACGCAGTATTTT. This gives the protein CASSLAGGARTDTQYF.

The chain recombines TRBV6-5 with TRBJ1-1; perhaps TRBD1 as D (5 bases). Germline CDR1 MNHEY, CDR2 SVGAGI. The V gene lost 10 bases and the J gene lost 0 bases, with 15 bases spanning the gap. The CDR3 totals 14 residues. The CDR3 loop reads CATTVGGVNTEAFF. In nucleotides, the CDR3 is TGTGCCACCACAGTGGGGGGTGTGAACACTGAAGCTTTCTTT.

This clone showed up just once. The V gene is TRBV28, the J gene TRBJ2-1; 13 bases fit TRBD2. The trim removed 4 bases at V and 2 bases at J, leaving 5 bases unmatched. The length of the CDR3 is 17 residues. CDR1 MDHEN and CDR2 SYDVKM come from the germline V gene. CDR3 region: CASSWVLAGGPYNEQFF. The CDR3 region has the DNA TGTGCCAGCAGTTGGGTACTAGCGGGGGGGCCCTACAATGAGCAGTTCTTC.

This clone was detected only a few times. This chain links TRBV6-5 with TRBJ2-7; the match to TRBD2 covers 7 bases. The CDR3 extends over 16 amino acids. V shed 0 bases, J shed 2 bases, and the junction held 7 bases outside the gene matches. The germline V gene has CDR1 MNHEY and CDR2 SVGAGI. CDR3 DNA: TGTGCCAGCAGTTACTCGACGTTGGCGGGAGCCTACGAGCAGTACTTC. Translated, it gives CASSYSTLAGAYEQYF.

The chain joins TRBV18 to TRBJ2-7, with 9 bases identical to TRBD2. Germline CDR1 reads KGHSH; CDR2 reads LQKENI. The CDR3 sequence is 16 residues long. V shed 5 bases and J 0 bases; nucleotides not matched to a gene: 8. This CDR3 reads CASSGRGGPGSYEQYF. The CDR3 nucleotides read TGTGCCAGCTCAGGGCGGGGGGGCCCCGGCTCCTACGAGCAGTACTTC.

The V and J genes are TRBV19 and TRBJ2-7, with 8 nucleotides matching TRBD1. The junction had 10 bases not matched to a gene; V was cut back by 0 bases and J by 3 bases. Germline V gene sequence: CDR1 LNHDA, CDR2 SQIVND (reference sequence). This CDR3 spans 17 amino acids. This CDR3 is CASSIDRWGTGSYEQYF. CDR3 nucleotides: TGTGCCAGTAGTATAGATCGGTGGGGGACAGGTAGCTACGAGCAGTACTTC.

The chain recombines TRBV6-5 with TRBJ1-2, with TRBD1 matching over 8 bases. CDR3 size: 16 residues. Germline CDR1 is MNHEY and CDR2 is SVGAGI. J lost 8 bases, V lost 0 bases, and 11 bases had no gene match. The CDR3 DNA reads as TGTGCCAGCAGTTACTCGCCAGGGGGCGAGTGGGGCGGCTACACCTTC. This translates into CASSYSPGGEWGGYTF.

The chain links TRBV24-1 to TRBJ1-5; D is perhaps TRBD1 (5 bases). The CDR3 is made up of 16 amino acids. Trimming shortened V by 0 bases and J by 6 bases, and 14 bases separated the two germline ends. Germline V gives CDR1 KGHDR, CDR2 SFDVKD. This chain's CDR3 is CATSDLHRPSRQPQHF. The CDR3 nucleotides read TGTGCCACCAGTGATTTGCACAGGCCGAGTCGTCAGCCCCAGCATTTT.